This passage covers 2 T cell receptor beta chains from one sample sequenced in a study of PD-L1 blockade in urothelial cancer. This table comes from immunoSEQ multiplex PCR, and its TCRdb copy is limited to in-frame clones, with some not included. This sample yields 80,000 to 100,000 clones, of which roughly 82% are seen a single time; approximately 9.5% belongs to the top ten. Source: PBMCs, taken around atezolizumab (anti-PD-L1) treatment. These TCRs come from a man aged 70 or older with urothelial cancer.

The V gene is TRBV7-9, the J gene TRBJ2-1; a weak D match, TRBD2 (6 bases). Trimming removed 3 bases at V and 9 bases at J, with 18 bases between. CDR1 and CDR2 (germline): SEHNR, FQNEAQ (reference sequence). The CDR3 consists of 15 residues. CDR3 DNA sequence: TGTGCCAGCAGCTTCGGGGGAGGCCGGTTGTTTGAGCAGTTCTTC. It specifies CASSFGGGRLFEQFF.

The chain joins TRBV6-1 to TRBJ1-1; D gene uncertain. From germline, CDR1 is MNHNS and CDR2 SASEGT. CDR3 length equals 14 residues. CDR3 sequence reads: CRARRSGEDTEAFF. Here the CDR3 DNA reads TGTCGAGCTAGGAGGAGCGGAGAAGACACTGAAGCTTTCTTT.